Below are 2 T cell receptor beta chains sequenced from a single sample in a study of T-cell memory formation after mild COVID-19. MiXCR, applied by TCRdb to the 5' RACE reads, yields one record per CDR3 protein. Among 430,000 or so distinct CDR3 sequences listed, roughly 25% were seen once. Input material: PBMCs or a T cell subset sorted from them (not recorded which). The receptor set was obtained from an adult woman who had mild COVID-19 (a few samples of this study predate the infection). Cell type and time point are not known.

This clonotype has more than one count but fewer than ten. This chain links TRBV15 with TRBJ2-7; maybe TRBD2 (5 bases). The CDR3 length is 14 residues. The ends were cut back, 7 bases at V and 3 bases at J, with 16 bases in the middle. Germline V lookup: CDR1 LNHNV, CDR2 YYDKDF (reference sequence). In DNA, the CDR3 is TGTGCCACCAAGGTTCGGGATTCCGACTACGAGCAGTACTTC. Encoded protein: CATKVRDSDYEQYF.

This clonotype was counted a few times. The chain employs TRBV11-2 and TRBJ2-3; 9 nucleotides align to TRBD1. From germline, CDR1 is SGHAT and CDR2 FQNNGV. After removal of 5 bases from V and 7 bases from J, the junction contained 10 bases not matched to a gene. There are 15 residues in the CDR3. The CDR3: CASSPQGDRVNTQYF. CDR3 bases: TGTGCCAGCAGCCCCCAGGGGGACAGGGTGAATACGCAGTATTTT.